Listed below are T cell receptor beta chains from one sample, sequenced in a study of blood T cell repertoires in COVID-19. Sequencing used immunoSEQ multiplex PCR; TCRdb keeps in-frame clones, though not all of them. The table records some 220,000 clones, 85% of them present only once. The sequenced sample consisted of peripheral blood. The receptors come from a man aged 45-65 years who had recovered from COVID-19. The CDR3 runs from the conserved cysteine through the conserved F or W. D genes are given only for firm matches. Not all rows give a size; the values are once, few, many and, for expanded clones, a class.

j_call: TRBJ1-5; d_call: TRBD1; clone_size: NA; v_call: TRBV2; cdr3_nt: TGTGCCAGCAGTCTAGGGGGCGCGTTTCAGCCCCAGCATTTT; cdr3_aa: CASSLGGAFQPQHF
j_call: TRBJ2-2; d_call: NA; clone_size: NA; v_call: TRBV27; cdr3_nt: TGTGCCAGCAGTTTATATCGACAGACCAACACCGGGGAGCTGTTTTTT; cdr3_aa: CASSLYRQTNTGELFF
j_call: TRBJ1-5; d_call: TRBD1; clone_size: NA; v_call: TRBV15; cdr3_nt: TGTGCCACCAGCCCGGGGTTCAGGGGGATGAGTCAGCCCCAGCATTTT; cdr3_aa: CATSPGFRGMSQPQHF
j_call: TRBJ2-5; d_call: NA; clone_size: NA; v_call: TRBV18; cdr3_nt: TGTGCCAGCTCACGGTGGCTGAGGGAGACCCAGTACTTC; cdr3_aa: CASSRWLRETQYF
j_call: TRBJ2-7; d_call: NA; clone_size: NA; v_call: TRBV3-1/TRBV3-2; cdr3_nt: TGTGCCAGCAGCCTGTTTTGGACTACGTCCTACGAGCAGTACTTC; cdr3_aa: CASSLFWTTSYEQYF
j_call: TRBJ2-2; d_call: NA; clone_size: NA; v_call: TRBV5-1; cdr3_nt: TGCGCCAGCAGCAGCCTGAATACGGCGAACACCGGGGAGCTGTTTTTT; cdr3_aa: CASSSLNTANTGELFF
j_call: TRBJ2-3; d_call: NA; clone_size: NA; v_call: TRBV4-1; cdr3_nt: TGCGCCAGCAGCCAAGATCCCGGACCAATATCAGGGGATACGCAGTATTTT; cdr3_aa: CASSQDPGPISGDTQYF
j_call: TRBJ1-5; d_call: TRBD1; clone_size: NA; v_call: TRBV30; cdr3_nt: TGTGCCTGGAGTGCGCAGACAGGGGGCAATCAGCCCCAGCATTTT; cdr3_aa: CAWSAQTGGNQPQHF
j_call: TRBJ2-5; d_call: TRBD1; clone_size: NA; v_call: TRBV27; cdr3_nt: TGTGCCAGCAGTTCGTCAGGGACAGGGGAGCAAGAGACCCAGTACTTC; cdr3_aa: CASSSSGTGEQETQYF
j_call: TRBJ1-2; d_call: TRBD1; clone_size: NA; v_call: TRBV4-1; cdr3_nt: TGCGCCAGCAGCCGGGGACAGGGGGCGGACTATGGCTACACCTTC; cdr3_aa: CASSRGQGADYGYTF
j_call: TRBJ2-7; d_call: TRBD1; clone_size: NA; v_call: TRBV29-1; cdr3_nt: TGCAGCGTTGAAGGGACAGGTACCTACGAGCAGTACTTC; cdr3_aa: CSVEGTGTYEQYF
j_call: TRBJ1-5; d_call: NA; clone_size: once; v_call: TRBV6-5; cdr3_nt: TGTGCCAGCAGTTCGTCTGTCGCGTATCAGCCCCAGCATTTT; cdr3_aa: CASSSSVAYQPQHF
j_call: TRBJ2-7; d_call: NA; clone_size: NA; v_call: TRBV6-5; cdr3_nt: NA; cdr3_aa: CASSSSGLAGEGEQYF
j_call: TRBJ2-1; d_call: TRBD2; clone_size: NA; v_call: TRBV20-1; cdr3_nt: TGCAGTGCTAGTGGCGGCGGCGGCGGGAGGGCCTACAATGAGCAGTTCTTC; cdr3_aa: CSASGGGGGRAYNEQFF
j_call: TRBJ1-2; d_call: TRBD1; clone_size: NA; v_call: TRBV28; cdr3_nt: TGTGCCAGCAGTCCCGGGACAGGGGACTATGGCTACACCTTC; cdr3_aa: CASSPGTGDYGYTF
j_call: TRBJ2-2; d_call: TRBD2; clone_size: NA; v_call: TRBV11-2; cdr3_nt: TGTGCCAGCAGCCAGGGACTAGCGGGGGGCACCGGGGAGCTGTTTTTT; cdr3_aa: CASSQGLAGGTGELFF
j_call: TRBJ1-2; d_call: TRBD1; clone_size: once; v_call: TRBV2; cdr3_nt: TGTGCCAGCAGTGGACGGACAGGGGGCGAGGGCTACACCTTC; cdr3_aa: CASSGRTGGEGYTF
j_call: TRBJ2-7; d_call: TRBD1; clone_size: NA; v_call: TRBV2; cdr3_nt: TGTGCCAGCAGTGAACTCCGGGACAGGGTGTCGATCGAGCAGTACTTC; cdr3_aa: CASSELRDRVSIEQYF
j_call: TRBJ2-7; d_call: NA; clone_size: NA; v_call: TRBV13; cdr3_nt: TGTGCCAGCAGCCCCCGACTAGATCCGGACGAGCAGTACTTC; cdr3_aa: CASSPRLDPDEQYF
j_call: TRBJ2-2; d_call: TRBD1; clone_size: NA; v_call: TRBV5-1; cdr3_nt: TGCGCCAGCAGCTTGGAAGGACAGGGGGTCGCGAACACCGGGGAGCTGTTTTTT; cdr3_aa: CASSLEGQGVANTGELFF